The rows below give T cell receptor beta chains drawn from one sample of a study of blood T cell repertoires in COVID-19. The table came from immunoSEQ multiplex PCR; TCRdb's copy has only in-frame clones and leaves some out. Among 130,000 or so clones listed, 84% were seen once. The sample consisted of peripheral blood. These receptors were collected from a woman in her sixties or seventies with acute or convalescent COVID-19. The CDR3 runs from the conserved cysteine through the conserved F or W. A D gene is named only where the DNA matches it firmly. Not all rows give a size; the values are once, few, many and, for expanded clones, a class.

V	D	size	J	CDR3	DNA
TRBV19	NA	NA	TRBJ1-3	CASSIRRGFSGNTIYF	TGTGCCAGTAGTATCCGCAGGGGCTTCTCTGGAAACACCATATATTTT
TRBV12-3/TRBV12-4	TRBD1	NA	TRBJ1-5	CASNLQGDQPQHF	TGTGCCAGCAATCTCCAGGGGGATCAGCCCCAGCATTTT
TRBV6-5	TRBD1	NA	TRBJ1-2	CASSAHRDRVGYTF	TGTGCCAGCAGCGCTCATCGAGACAGGGTTGGCTACACCTTC
TRBV2	TRBD1	NA	TRBJ1-1	CASRVRGQGAGEAFF	TGTGCCAGCAGGGTTCGGGGACAGGGGGCCGGTGAAGCTTTCTTT
TRBV29-1	NA	NA	TRBJ1-2	CSVEVQGRINGYTF	TGCAGCGTTGAAGTGCAGGGTAGGATCAATGGCTACACCTTC
TRBV4-2	NA	NA	TRBJ1-4	CASSHDQGGEKLFF	TGTGCCAGCAGCCATGATCAAGGGGGAGAAAAACTGTTTTTT
TRBV3-1/TRBV3-2	NA	NA	TRBJ1-2	CASSPQGNYGYTF	TGTGCCAGCAGCCCACAGGGAAACTATGGCTACACCTTC
TRBV12-3/TRBV12-4	NA	NA	TRBJ1-1	CASRMGPGVEAFF	TGTGCCAGCAGGATGGGGCCAGGTGTTGAAGCTTTCTTT
TRBV18	NA	NA	TRBJ2-3	CASSPERVADTQYF	TGTGCCAGCTCACCAGAGCGGGTGGCAGATACGCAGTATTTT
TRBV2	NA	NA	TRBJ2-2	CASSGPNTGELFF	TGTGCCAGCAGTGGGCCGAACACCGGGGAGCTGTTTTTT
TRBV5-6	NA	NA	TRBJ2-1	CASSLGTNGNNEQFF	TGTGCCAGCAGCCTGGGAACAAACGGGAATAATGAGCAGTTCTTC
TRBV25-1	TRBD1	NA	TRBJ1-6	CASSPPGGVNSPLHF	TGTGCCAGCTCTCCCCCAGGGGGCGTGAATTCACCCCTCCACTTT
TRBV5-5	TRBD1	NA	TRBJ1-1	CASRGQLNTEAFF	TGTGCCAGCAGGGGACAGTTGAACACTGAAGCTTTCTTT
TRBV4-2	TRBD2	NA	TRBJ2-3	CASSQELAGGITDTQYF	TGTGCCAGCAGCCAGGAGCTAGCGGGGGGAATCACAGATACGCAGTATTTT
TRBV5-1	NA	NA	TRBJ2-3	CASSKAQSLVDTQYF	TGCGCCAGCAGTAAAGCACAGTCCCTCGTAGATACGCAGTATTTT
TRBV7-2	NA	NA	TRBJ1-2	CASSPVAHYGYTF	TGTGCCAGCAGCCCAGTGGCCCACTATGGCTACACCTTC
TRBV7-9	NA	NA	TRBJ2-7	CASSLVHPASGHEQYF	TGTGCCAGCAGCTTAGTTCACCCCGCCTCAGGGCACGAGCAGTACTTC
TRBV7-2	NA	NA	TRBJ2-7	CASSAYRESYEQYF	TGTGCCAGCAGCGCCTACAGGGAATCCTACGAGCAGTACTTC
TRBV29-1	NA	few	TRBJ2-2	CSAQLTMNTGELFF	TGCAGCGCCCAACTAACTATGAACACCGGGGAGCTGTTTTTT
TRBV12-3/TRBV12-4	NA	NA	TRBJ1-1	CASRGGAPRAFF	TGTGCCAGCCGAGGGGGAGCGCCTAGGGCTTTCTTT
TRBV6-2/TRBV6-3	NA	once	TRBJ2-5	CASSRLVRETQYF	TGTGCCAGCAGCAGACTAGTACGAGAGACCCAGTACTTC
TRBV7-9	NA	NA	TRBJ1-1	CASSFGSWNTEAFF	TGTGCCAGCAGCTTCGGGAGTTGGAACACTGAAGCTTTCTTT
TRBV11-2	TRBD2	few	TRBJ2-3	CAGGTNSDTQYF	TGTGCCGGGGGGACTAACTCTGATACGCAGTATTTT
TRBV19	NA	once	TRBJ1-5	CASSGTVSNQPQHF	TGTGCCAGTAGTGGAACAGTTAGCAATCAGCCCCAGCATTTT
TRBV10-3	NA	NA	TRBJ2-7	CAISGLEKTLSYEQYF	TGTGCCATCAGTGGACTTGAGAAAACTCTCTCCTACGAGCAGTACTTC
TRBV5-1	NA	NA	TRBJ1-4	CASSYQGEKLFF	TGCGCCAGCAGCTACCAGGGGGAAAAACTGTTTTTT
TRBV5-1	TRBD1	NA	TRBJ1-3	CASSLYGTGAGNTIYF	TGCGCCAGCAGCTTATACGGGACAGGAGCTGGAAACACCATATATTTT
TRBV4-1	TRBD1	NA	TRBJ1-5	CASSQVSGGQPQHF	TGCGCCAGCAGCCAGGTCTCAGGGGGTCAGCCCCAGCATTTT
TRBV5-1	TRBD1	NA	TRBJ1-2	CASSLGRGTGYTF	TGCGCCAGCAGCTTAGGCAGGGGGACGGGCTACACCTTC
TRBV12-3/TRBV12-4	NA	NA	TRBJ2-3	CASKGTRRNTQYF	TGTGCCAGCAAGGGGACTCGCCGGAATACGCAGTATTTT
TRBV28	NA	once	TRBJ1-4	CASSSQGPTNEKLFF	TGTGCCAGCAGTTCTCAGGGTCCAACTAATGAAAAACTGTTTTTT
TRBV9	NA	NA	TRBJ1-1	CASSEVPWAGGTEAFF	TGTGCCAGCAGCGAGGTCCCTTGGGCGGGGGGTACTGAAGCTTTCTTT
TRBV5-1	TRBD1	NA	TRBJ1-1	CASSLGTGGVEAFF	TGCGCCAGCAGCTTGGGGACAGGGGGAGTTGAAGCTTTCTTT
TRBV11-2	TRBD2	NA	TRBJ2-3	CASSSGLAGGPSLADTQYF	TGTGCCAGCAGCTCGGGACTAGCGGGGGGGCCGTCATTGGCAGATACGCAGTATTTT
TRBV24-1	NA	NA	TRBJ2-2	CATSDLRDTGELFF	TGTGCCACCAGTGATTTGCGGGACACCGGGGAGCTGTTTTTT
TRBV30	TRBD1	many	TRBJ2-3	CAWGTTGTGILNTQYF	TGTGCCTGGGGAACAACCGGGACAGGAATTCTAAATACGCAGTATTTT
TRBV4-1	NA	NA	TRBJ1-5	CASSQPGYQPQHF	TGCGCCAGCAGCCAACCAGGATACCAGCCCCAGCATTTT
TRBV14	NA	once	TRBJ1-5	CASSQGGNQPQHF	TGTGCCAGCAGCCAAGGCGGCAATCAGCCCCAGCATTTT
TRBV6-5	TRBD1	few	TRBJ1-2	CASSYEAGGRGYTF	TGTGCCAGCAGTTACGAGGCAGGGGGTCGTGGCTACACCTTC
TRBV5-4	TRBD2	NA	TRBJ2-2	CASSPQRGQNTGELFF	TGTGCCAGCAGCCCCCAGCGGGGCCAGAACACCGGGGAGCTGTTTTTT
TRBV30	TRBD1	NA	TRBJ2-3	CAWRQGYTQYF	TGTGCCTGGCGACAGGGTTATACGCAGTATTTT
TRBV18	TRBD1	NA	TRBJ1-5	CASSPGQGSYQPQHF	TGTGCCAGCTCCCCGGGACAGGGGAGTTATCAGCCCCAGCATTTT
TRBV24-1	NA	NA	TRBJ2-2	CATSDHGAENTGELFF	TGTGCCACCAGTGACCATGGGGCAGAAAACACCGGGGAGCTGTTTTTT
TRBV11-3	NA	NA	TRBJ2-3	CASSFLYGDTQYF	TGTGCCAGCAGCTTCCTATACGGAGATACGCAGTATTTT
TRBV19	TRBD1	NA	TRBJ1-5	CASSIRDRDQPQHF	TGTGCCAGTAGTATCCGGGACAGGGATCAGCCCCAGCATTTT
TRBV5-1	NA	NA	TRBJ1-2	CASSSGAYGYTF	TGCGCCAGCAGCTCAGGGGCCTATGGCTACACCTTC
TRBV29-1	TRBD1	NA	TRBJ1-2	CSAWTGQVFGYTF	TGCAGCGCCTGGACAGGGCAGGTTTTTGGCTACACCTTC
TRBV19	TRBD1	NA	TRBJ1-5	CASRGTADNQPQHF	TGTGCCAGTAGAGGGACAGCCGACAATCAGCCCCAGCATTTT
TRBV5-1	NA	once	TRBJ1-3	CASRLTGGTGNTIYF	TGCGCCAGCAGGCTGACGGGGGGAACTGGAAACACCATATATTTT
TRBV7-9	TRBD1	NA	TRBJ1-4	CAGGTANEKLFF	TGTGCCGGCGGGACAGCTAATGAAAAACTGTTTTTT
TRBV19	NA	NA	TRBJ1-4	CASSQGWDGNEKLFF	TGTGCCAGTAGCCAGGGATGGGATGGTAATGAAAAACTGTTTTTT
TRBV10-3	NA	NA	TRBJ1-6	CAISSTGSDSPLHF	TGTGCCATATCCAGTACAGGGTCGGATTCACCCCTCCACTTT
TRBV30	NA	NA	TRBJ1-2	CAWSPTGYGYTF	TGTGCCTGGAGTCCGACTGGCTATGGCTACACCTTC
TRBV5-4	NA	once	TRBJ1-1	CASSGANRDTEAFF	TGTGCCAGCAGCGGGGCTAACAGGGACACTGAAGCTTTCTTT
TRBV27	NA	once	TRBJ1-1	CASSPLGNTEAFF	TGTGCCAGCAGTCCACTCGGGAACACTGAAGCTTTCTTT